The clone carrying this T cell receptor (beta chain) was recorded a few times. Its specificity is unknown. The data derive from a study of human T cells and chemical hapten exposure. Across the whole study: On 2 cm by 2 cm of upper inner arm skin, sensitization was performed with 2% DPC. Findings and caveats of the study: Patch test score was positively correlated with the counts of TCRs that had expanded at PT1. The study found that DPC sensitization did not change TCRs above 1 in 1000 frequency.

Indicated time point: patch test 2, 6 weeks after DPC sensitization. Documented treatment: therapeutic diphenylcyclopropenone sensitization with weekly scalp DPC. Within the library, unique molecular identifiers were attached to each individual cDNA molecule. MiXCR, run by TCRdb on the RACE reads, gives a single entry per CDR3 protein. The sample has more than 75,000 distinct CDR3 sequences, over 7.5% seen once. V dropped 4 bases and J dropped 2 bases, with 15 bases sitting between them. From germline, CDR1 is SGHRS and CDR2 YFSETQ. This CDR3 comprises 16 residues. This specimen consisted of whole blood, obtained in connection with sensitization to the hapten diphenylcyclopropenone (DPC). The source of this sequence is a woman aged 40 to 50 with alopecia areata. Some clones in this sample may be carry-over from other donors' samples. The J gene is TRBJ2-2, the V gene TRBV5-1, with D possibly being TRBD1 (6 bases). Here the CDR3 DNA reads TGCGCCAGCAGCCCGCAGGGCAGGGGAAACACCGGGGAGCTGTTTTTT. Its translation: CASSPQGRGNTGELFF.